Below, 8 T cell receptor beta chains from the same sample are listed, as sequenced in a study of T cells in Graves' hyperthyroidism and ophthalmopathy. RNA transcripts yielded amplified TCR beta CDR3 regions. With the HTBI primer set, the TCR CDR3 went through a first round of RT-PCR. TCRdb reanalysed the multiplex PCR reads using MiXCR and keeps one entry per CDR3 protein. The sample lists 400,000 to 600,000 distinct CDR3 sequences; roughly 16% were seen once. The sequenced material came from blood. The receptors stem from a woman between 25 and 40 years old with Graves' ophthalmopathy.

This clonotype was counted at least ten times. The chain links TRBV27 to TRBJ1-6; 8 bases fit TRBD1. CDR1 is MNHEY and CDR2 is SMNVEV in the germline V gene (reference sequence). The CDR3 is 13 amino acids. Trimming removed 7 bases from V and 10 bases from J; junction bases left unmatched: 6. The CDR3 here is CASMGTGGSPLHF. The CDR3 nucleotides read TGTGCCAGCATGGGGACAGGCGGCTCACCCCTCCACTTT.

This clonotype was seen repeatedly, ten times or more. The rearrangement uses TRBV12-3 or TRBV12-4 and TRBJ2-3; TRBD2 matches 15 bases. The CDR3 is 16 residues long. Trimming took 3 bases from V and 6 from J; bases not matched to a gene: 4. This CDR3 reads CASSLGLAGGGDTQYF. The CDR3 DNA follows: TGTGCCAGCAGTTTGGGACTAGCGGGAGGAGGGGATACGCAGTATTTT.

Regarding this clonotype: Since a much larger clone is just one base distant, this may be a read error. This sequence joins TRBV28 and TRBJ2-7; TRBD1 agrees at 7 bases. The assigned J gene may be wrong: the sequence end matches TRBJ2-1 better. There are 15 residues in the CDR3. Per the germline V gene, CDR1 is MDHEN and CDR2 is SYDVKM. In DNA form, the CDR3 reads TGTGCCAGCAAGGGGGCCGGGTGGGTGCGCTACGAGCAGTTCTTC. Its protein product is CASKGAGWVRYEQFF.

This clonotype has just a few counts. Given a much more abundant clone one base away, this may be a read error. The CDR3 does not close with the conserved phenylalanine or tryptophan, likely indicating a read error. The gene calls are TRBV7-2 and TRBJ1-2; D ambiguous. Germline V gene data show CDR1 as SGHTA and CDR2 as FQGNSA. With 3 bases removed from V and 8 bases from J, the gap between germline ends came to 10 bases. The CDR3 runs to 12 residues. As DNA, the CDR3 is TGTGCCAGCAGCTTCCCTTCAAGAGGCTACACCCTC. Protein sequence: CASSFPSRGYTL.

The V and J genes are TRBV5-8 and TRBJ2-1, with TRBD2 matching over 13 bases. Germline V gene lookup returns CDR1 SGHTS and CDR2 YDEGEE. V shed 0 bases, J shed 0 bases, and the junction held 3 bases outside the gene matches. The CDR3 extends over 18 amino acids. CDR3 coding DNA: TGTGCCAGCAGCTTGGAGGGACTAGCGGGATACTCCTACAATGAGCAGTTCTTC. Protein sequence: CASSLEGLAGYSYNEQFF.

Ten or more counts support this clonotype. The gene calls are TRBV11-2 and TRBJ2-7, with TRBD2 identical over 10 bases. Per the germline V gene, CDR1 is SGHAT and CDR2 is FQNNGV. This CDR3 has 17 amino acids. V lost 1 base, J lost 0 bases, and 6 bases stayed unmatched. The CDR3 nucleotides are TGTGCCAGCAGCTTAGGGACTAGCGGAAGGAGCTCCTACGAGCAGTACTTC. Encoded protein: CASSLGTSGRSSYEQYF.

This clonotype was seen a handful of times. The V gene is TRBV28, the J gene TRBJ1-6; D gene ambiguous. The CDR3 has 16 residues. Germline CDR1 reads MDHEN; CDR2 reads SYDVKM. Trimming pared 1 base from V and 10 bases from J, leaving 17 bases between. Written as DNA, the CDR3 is TGTGCCAGCAGTTTATACTGGGGAGACAAAGGGTCACCCCTCCACTTT. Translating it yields CASSLYWGDKGSPLHF.

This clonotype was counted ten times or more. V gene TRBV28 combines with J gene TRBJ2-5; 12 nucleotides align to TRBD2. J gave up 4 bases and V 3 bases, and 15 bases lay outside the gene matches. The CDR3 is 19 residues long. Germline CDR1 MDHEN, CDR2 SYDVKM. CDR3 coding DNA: TGTGCCAGCAGTTTCCCTGGACTAGCGGGAATTGGGGTAGGAGAGACCCAGTACTTC. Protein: CASSFPGLAGIGVGETQYF.